This is a list of T cell receptor beta chains from one sample in a study of PD-L1 blockade in urothelial cancer. Profiled with immunoSEQ multiplex PCR; TCRdb holds only in-frame clones, not every one. Of tens of thousands of clones listed, 85% were seen once; the top ten hold 13% to 15%. The source material was PBMCs, sampled around atezolizumab (anti-PD-L1) treatment. The source is an older man with urothelial cancer. Each CDR3 is given with its conserved first and last residue. Each record gives: clone size, V gene, D gene, J gene, CDR3 length, CDR3 DNA, CDR3 protein. D genes are given only for firm matches. Clone size is stated in some rows and not others, as once, few, many or a class when expanded.

.	TRBV11-2	.	TRBJ2-3	17	TGTGCCAGCAGCTTAAGACGGGGGAGAGTGCGGACAGATACGCAGTATTTT	CASSLRRGRVRTDTQYF
.	TRBV18	TRBD1	TRBJ1-4	14	TGTGCCAGCTCACCAGACAGGGTCGGTGAAAAACTGTTTTTT	CASSPDRVGEKLFF
.	TRBV30	.	TRBJ1-2	13	TGTGCCTGGAGTGTTCGGGTTGGCTATGGCTACACCTTC	CAWSVRVGYGYTF
.	TRBV18	.	TRBJ1-5	14	TGTGCCAGCTCACCTCAAGGACAGAATCAGCCCCAGCATTTT	CASSPQGQNQPQHF
.	TRBV19	.	TRBJ1-5	14	TGTGCCAGTAGTATAACCGGAGACAATCAGCCCCAGCATTTT	CASSITGDNQPQHF
.	TRBV5-6	TRBD1	TRBJ1-4	16	TGTGCCAGCAGCTTGGGTCGACAGGGAATGGATGAAAAACTGTTTTTT	CASSLGRQGMDEKLFF
.	TRBV18	.	TRBJ2-5	13	TGTGCCAGCTCACCGCAGGACCAAGAGACCCAGTACTTC	CASSPQDQETQYF
.	TRBV23-1	.	TRBJ2-7	16	TGCGCCAGCAGTCAATCGGAGACCGGGAACACCTACGAGCAGTACTTC	CASSQSETGNTYEQYF
.	TRBV5-1	TRBD2	TRBJ2-2	16	TGCGCCAGCGCGCAAGCGGGAGGCCTGAACACCGGGGAGCTGTTTTTT	CASAQAGGLNTGELFF
.	TRBV18	.	TRBJ1-5	16	TGTGCCAGCTCACCGCAGGGTATAAGCGGCAATCAGCCCCAGCATTTT	CASSPQGISGNQPQHF
.	TRBV6-5	.	TRBJ1-3	13	TGTGCCAGCATGCGGCTCTCTGGAAACACCATATATTTT	CASMRLSGNTIYF
.	TRBV2	.	TRBJ1-2	14	TGTGCCAGCAATACGATGGCGGCAGCCTATGGCTACACCTTC	CASNTMAAAYGYTF
.	TRBV5-1	TRBD2	TRBJ2-1	15	TGCGCCAGCGCGACTAGCGGGAGGGCCCGGGATGAGCAGTTCTTC	CASATSGRARDEQFF
.	TRBV27	.	TRBJ1-2	15	TGTGCCAGCAGCCCACAGCAGGGGCCGCTCTTGGGCTACACCTTC	CASSPQQGPLLGYTF
.	TRBV2	TRBD1	TRBJ2-4	14	TGTGCCAGCAGTGTTGGACAGGGCAGGAACATTCAGTACTTC	CASSVGQGRNIQYF
.	TRBV30	.	TRBJ2-1	16	TGTGCCTGGAGTGTAACGGGAAGCGGAGCCTACAATGAGCAGTTCTTC	CAWSVTGSGAYNEQFF
.	TRBV19	.	TRBJ2-1	12	TGTGCCAGTAGTATGGAGCTCCGGGAGCAGTTCTTC	CASSMELREQFF
.	TRBV7-8	TRBD1	TRBJ2-5	15	TGTGCCAGCAGCATGCCGGGACAGGGTAGGGAGACCCAGTACTTC	CASSMPGQGRETQYF
.	TRBV11-2	TRBD2	TRBJ2-1	15	TGTGCCAGCAGCTTTCGTAGCGGGAGTATCAATGAGCAGTTCTTC	CASSFRSGSINEQFF
.	TRBV11-2	TRBD2	TRBJ2-3	18	TGTGCCAGCAGGAGCGGGACTAGCGGTTCTGCTAGCACAGATACGCAGTATTTT	CASRSGTSGSASTDTQYF
once	TRBV27	.	TRBJ2-1	18	TGTGCCAGCAGTCCACCAGTCCTAGCGTCAAGACCCTACAATGAGCAGTTCTTC	CASSPPVLASRPYNEQFF
.	TRBV19	TRBD1	TRBJ2-6	19	TGTGCCAGTAGTGGAATGCCGGGACAGGGGACATCTGGGGCCAACGTCCTGACTTTC	CASSGMPGQGTSGANVLTF
once	TRBV27	TRBD1	TRBJ2-1	13	TGTGCCAGCAGTAGAGACAGGGTGGATGAGCAGTTCTTC	CASSRDRVDEQFF
.	TRBV19	TRBD1	TRBJ1-4	15	TGTGCCAGTAGTATGGGCGGGACAGGGGTTGAAAAACTGTTTTTT	CASSMGGTGVEKLFF
.	TRBV5-4	.	TRBJ2-6	15	TGTGCCAGCAGCTTGGACAGCTCTGGGGCCAACGTCCTGACTTTC	CASSLDSSGANVLTF
.	TRBV30	.	TRBJ2-3	14	TGTGCCTGGAGTGTGGGGGGTTCGGGAGATACGCAGTATTTT	CAWSVGGSGDTQYF